A single sample is the source of the 30 T cell receptor beta chains below, sequenced in a study of T cells in localized non-small cell lung cancer (dated by TCRdb to 2019 to 2021). The protocol used for the library was the immunoSEQ multiplex PCR assay. Not all clones reach the TCRdb copy of this immuneACCESS table, which keeps in-frame sequences only. Checked studies attribute under half of the gap to unresolved V genes and leave the rest unexplained. The sample table shows tens of thousands of clones, and less than 90% are seen once. Together, the top ten hold 20% to 25% of the sample. The source material was peripheral blood, sampled before any cancer treatment. The source is a male donor at least 60 years old with stage III squamous cell lung carcinoma.

The rearrangement uses TRBV5-4 and TRBJ2-2; weak D call: TRBD2 (6 bases). Germline V gene lookup returns CDR1 SGHNT and CDR2 YYREEE (reference sequence). The germline V and J ends were trimmed by 7 bases and 5 bases, with 12 bases remaining between them. This CDR3 has 13 residues. CDR3 nucleotide sequence: TGTGCCAGCCGGAGGGACGAGACCGGGGAGCTGTTTTTT. It yields the protein CASRRDETGELFF.

The chain has TRBV7-2 and TRBJ2-2; 7 nucleotides agree with TRBD1. Losses at the gene ends were 5 bases for V and 2 bases for J; bases not matched to a gene: 5. The CDR3 spans 15 residues. CDR1 and CDR2 from the germline V gene are SGHTA and FQGNSA. This chain's CDR3 is CASSGDSRNTGELFF. The CDR3, as DNA: TGTGCCAGCAGCGGGGACAGTAGAAACACCGGGGAGCTGTTTTTT.

V and J are TRBV5-6 and TRBJ2-5; TRBD1 aligns across 7 bases. The CDR3 totals 17 residues. V dropped 2 bases and J dropped 0; count of bases not matched to a gene: 10. Germline V gives CDR1 SGHDT, CDR2 YYEEEE. The CDR3 region has the DNA TGTGCCAGCAGCTTCCGATCTTCGGACAGGAACCAAGAGACCCAGTACTTC. Translating it yields CASSFRSSDRNQETQYF.

The count of this clone is one. The genes are TRBV5-4 and TRBJ1-2; D gene unclear. In germline, CDR1 is SGHNT, CDR2 YYREEE (reference sequence). V was shortened by 0 bases and J by 5 bases, with 8 bases between the two germline ends. The CDR3 has 13 residues. The CDR3 DNA follows: TGTGCCAGCAGCTTGGATAGGGTATATGGCTACACCTTC. Protein sequence: CASSLDRVYGYTF.

The chain combines TRBV18 with TRBJ1-3; no clear D. Trimming took off 3 bases at V and 1 base at J, with 16 bases between the two ends. Per the germline V gene, CDR1 is KGHSH and CDR2 is LQKENI. The CDR3 is 17 residues long. The CDR3 spells CASSPRTGYLSGNTIYF. In DNA form, the CDR3 reads TGTGCCAGCTCACCTAGGACCGGGTACTTATCTGGAAACACCATATATTTT.

This sequence joins TRBV5-1 and TRBJ1-1, with D unresolved. Trimming removed 0 bases at V and 3 bases at J, with 12 bases between. There are 15 residues in the CDR3. Germline V gives CDR1 SGHRS, CDR2 YFSETQ. In DNA, the CDR3 is TGCGCCAGCAGCTTGGTGACTCTAAAGGACACTGAAGCTTTCTTT. Its translation is CASSLVTLKDTEAFF.

The chain carries TRBV28 and TRBJ2-7, with 10 bases that match TRBD2. From germline, CDR1 is MDHEN and CDR2 SYDVKM. J lost 6 bases, V lost 7 bases, and 12 bases had no gene match. CDR3 size: 15 residues. The CDR3 coding sequence is TGTGCCAGCACCCCCGCACTAGCGGGGTGGGGCGAGCAGTACGTC. This sequence encodes CASTPALAGWGEQYV.

The chain recombines TRBV6-5 with TRBJ1-1; no firm D call. CDR3 length: 13 amino acids. Germline V gene lookup returns CDR1 MNHEY and CDR2 SVGAGI. The ends were cut back, 0 bases at V and 5 bases at J, with 7 bases in the middle. This chain's CDR3 is CASSYSMRTEAFF. CDR3 bases: TGTGCCAGCAGTTACTCGATGAGGACTGAAGCTTTCTTT.

The J gene is TRBJ2-1, the V gene TRBV5-1, with 8 bases fitting TRBD2. This CDR3 is built from 15 residues. The V gene end was trimmed by 5 bases and the J gene end by 9 bases; junction bases not matched to a gene: 13. Looked up from germline, CDR1 is SGHRS and CDR2 is YFSETQ. This chain's CDR3 is CASRREQAGGGEQFF. Here the CDR3 DNA reads TGCGCCAGCAGAAGGGAGCAGGCGGGGGGTGGTGAGCAGTTCTTC.

This chain joins TRBV12-5 and TRBJ1-5, with 7 bases lining up with TRBD1. Germline V gives CDR1 LGHNT, CDR2 FRNRAP. Germline trimming cut 6 bases from V and 4 bases from J; bases unmatched to any gene: 3. The CDR3 has 13 residues. This CDR3 is CASGTGINQPQHF. CDR3 nucleotide sequence: TGTGCTAGTGGGACAGGGATAAATCAGCCCCAGCATTTT.

This chain uses TRBV5-1 with TRBJ1-1, with 7 bases identical to TRBD1. This CDR3 is built from 15 residues. Germline lookup yields CDR1 SGHRS and CDR2 YFSETQ. Losses at the gene ends were 0 bases for V and 0 bases for J; bases not matched to a gene: 2. As DNA, the CDR3 is TGCGCCAGCAGCTTGGGACAGGGTGTGAACACTGAAGCTTTCTTT. Amino acid sequence: CASSLGQGVNTEAFF.

This chain joins TRBV5-6 and TRBJ2-7; D is unresolved. The CDR3 contains 13 residues. Trimming removed 0 bases at V and 4 bases at J, with 8 bases between. Germline CDR1 SGHDT, CDR2 YYEEEE. The CDR3 nucleotides read TGTGCCAGCAGCTTGGGACCTTTTTACGAGCAGTACGTC. This gives the protein CASSLGPFYEQYV.

The chain carries TRBV7-9 and TRBJ1-4; D unresolved. The CDR3 loop spans 13 amino acids. The germline V gene encodes CDR1 SEHNR and CDR2 FQNEAQ (reference sequence). The V end was cut by 3 bases, the J end by 1 base, with 3 bases between. CDR3 loop: CASSFETNEKLFF. In DNA, the CDR3 is TGTGCCAGCAGCTTTGAAACTAATGAAAAACTGTTTTTT.

This clone was observed a handful of times. J is TRBJ1-1 and V is TRBV10-1, with TRBD1 as a possible D gene (5 bases). Per the germline V gene, CDR1 is WNHNN and CDR2 is SYGVQD (reference sequence). With 3 bases removed from V and 3 bases from J, the gap between germline ends came to 11 bases. The CDR3 runs to 14 residues. The CDR3 protein is CASSEIGGDTEAFF. DNA for the CDR3: TGCGCCAGCAGTGAAATTGGGGGTGACACTGAAGCTTTCTTT.

The gene calls are TRBV7-8 and TRBJ2-4; no definite D call. The CDR3 runs 15 residues. V dropped 1 base and J dropped 0 bases, with 7 bases sitting between them. In germline, CDR1 is SGHVS, CDR2 FQNEAQ. The CDR3 loop is CASSLGTLAKNIQYF. CDR3 in DNA: TGTGCCAGCAGCTTAGGGACCCTAGCCAAAAACATTCAGTACTTC.

The chain combines TRBV6-5 with TRBJ2-7; TRBD1 agrees at 8 bases. From germline, CDR1 is MNHEY and CDR2 SVGAGI. V was clipped by 8 bases and J by 4 bases; unmatched bases: 7. There are 13 residues in the CDR3. CDR3 region: CASGQGARYEQYF. CDR3 DNA sequence: TGTGCCAGCGGTCAGGGGGCTCGGTACGAGCAGTACTTC.

V gene TRBV30 combines with J gene TRBJ1-2; 10 nucleotides line up with TRBD1. This CDR3 contains 15 residues. J was trimmed by 6 bases and V by 1 base; bases with no gene match: 8. Germline loops: CDR1 GTSNPN, CDR2 SVGIG (reference sequence). The CDR3 reads CAWSAYRDRGHGYTF. CDR3 bases: TGTGCCTGGAGTGCGTATCGGGACAGGGGCCATGGCTACACCTTC.

The chain employs TRBV28 and TRBJ2-4, with TRBD2 matching over 7 bases. The V gene's germline CDR1 is MDHEN and CDR2 SYDVKM. The length of the CDR3 is 15 residues. The V and J ends lost 3 bases and 5 bases, in that order; junction bases with no gene match: 7. Here the CDR3 DNA reads TGTGCCAGCAGTTTTAATCTAGCGGACGAAAACATTCAGTACTTC. Protein sequence: CASSFNLADENIQYF.

This clone appeared once. The rearrangement joins TRBV6-1 to TRBJ2-7; tentatively, D is TRBD1 or TRBD2 (6 bases each). This CDR3 is built from 18 residues. V lost 1 base, J lost 7 bases, and 26 bases lay in between. Germline V CDR1 and CDR2: MNHNS, SASEGT. The CDR3 sequence is CASSEDLGRQGPRREQYV. The DNA of the CDR3 is TGTGCCAGCAGTGAAGACCTGGGGAGGCAGGGGCCGAGAAGGGAGCAGTACGTC.

This rearrangement joins TRBV5-1 to TRBJ1-1, with 9 nucleotides matching TRBD1. Unmatched junction bases numbered 8, after V lost 5 bases and J lost 3 bases. Germline CDR1 SGHRS, CDR2 YFSETQ. This CDR3 is built from 15 residues. This CDR3 reads CASSQAGTGYTEAFF. The CDR3 coding sequence is TGCGCCAGCAGTCAAGCCGGGACAGGGTACACTGAAGCTTTCTTT.

CDR3 loop: CASSESTGGAIYEQYF. The CDR3 bases are TGTGCCAGCAGTGAGTCTACAGGGGGCGCGATCTACGAGCAGTACTTC. This chain links TRBV6-1 with TRBJ2-7; 9 bases line up with TRBD1. Germline CDR1 is MNHNS and CDR2 is SASEGT. This CDR3 is 16 amino acids long. J gave up 3 bases and V 3 bases, and 9 bases lay outside the gene matches.

This chain joins TRBV7-7 and TRBJ2-5; D is ambiguous. Germline CDR1 and CDR2: SSHAT and FNYEAQ (reference sequence). The CDR3 sequence is 13 residues long. V was cut by 2 bases and J by 5 bases, with 9 bases left in between. CDR3 sequence: CASSLWGGETQYF. Here the CDR3 DNA reads TGTGCCAGCAGCTTATGGGGTGGCGAGACCCAGTACTTC.

The chain combines TRBV28 with TRBJ1-5; the match to TRBD1 covers 7 bases. After removal of 6 bases from V and 7 bases from J, the junction contained 3 bases not matched to a gene. The CDR3 is made up of 12 amino acids. Per the germline V gene, CDR1 is MDHEN and CDR2 is SYDVKM. The CDR3 here is CASSKDRQPQHF. The CDR3 DNA follows: TGTGCCAGCAGCAAGGACAGGCAGCCCCAGCATTTT.

The chain employs TRBV6-5 and TRBJ1-1; no definite D call. Per germline, CDR1 MNHEY and CDR2 SVGAGI. V shed 4 bases and J shed 4 bases, with 10 bases lying between them. The CDR3 extends over 13 amino acids. CDR3 nucleotides: TGTGCCAGCAGTTCCCCCCCGGGCACTGAAGCTTTCTTT. This gives the protein CASSSPPGTEAFF.

The CDR3 protein is CASSTTLRDRGRSEKLFF. In nucleotides, the CDR3 is TGTGCCAGCAGCACGACCCTGAGGGACAGGGGGCGAAGTGAAAAACTGTTTTTT. V and J are TRBV13 and TRBJ1-4; 12 bases are shared with TRBD1. The germline CDR1 and CDR2 sequences are PRHDT and FYEKMQ (reference sequence). With V trimmed by 5 bases and J by 7 bases, 14 bases remained unmatched. The CDR3 has 18 amino acids.

The gene calls are TRBV10-3 and TRBJ1-6; D may be TRBD1 (6 bases). With 0 bases removed from V and 3 bases from J, the gap between germline ends came to 9 bases. Germline assignment: CDR1 ENHRY and CDR2 SYGVKD. CDR3 length equals 16 residues. The CDR3 region has the DNA TGTGCCATCAGTGAGTCAAGGGGGGGCTATAATTCACCCCTCCACTTT. Translation gives CAISESRGGYNSPLHF.

The rearrangement joins TRBV7-9 to TRBJ2-1, with unresolved D. Germline V CDR1 and CDR2: SEHNR, FQNEAQ (reference sequence). Trimming took 5 bases from V and 4 from J, leaving 12 bases between them. This CDR3 spans 14 amino acids. The CDR3 is CASSASSDYNEQFF. In DNA, the CDR3 is TGTGCCAGCAGCGCGAGCTCTGATTACAATGAGCAGTTCTTC.

This clone was detected a few times. The V gene is TRBV7-2, the J gene TRBJ2-2, with D hard to call. CDR1 and CDR2 (germline): SGHTA, FQGNSA. The CDR3 consists of 14 residues. V lost 8 bases and J lost 0, with 10 bases in between. CDR3 loop: CASSRVANTGELFF. CDR3 sequence (DNA): TGTGCCAGCTCCCGGGTCGCGAACACCGGGGAGCTGTTTTTT.

V and J are TRBV6-5 and TRBJ1-2, with D maybe TRBD1 (6 bases). V was cut by 2 bases and J by 2 bases, with 9 bases left in between. The CDR3 has 14 residues. Germline loops: CDR1 MNHEY, CDR2 SVGAGI. CDR3 residues: CASSYRTGNYGYTF. As DNA, the CDR3 is TGTGCCAGCAGTTACCGAACAGGGAACTATGGCTACACCTTC.

V is TRBV6-6 and J is TRBJ2-4, with D maybe TRBD2 (6 bases). Germline CDR1 MNHNY, CDR2 SVGAGI (reference sequence). The V and J ends lost 10 bases and 0 bases respectively, with 13 bases between them. CDR3 length: 14 amino acids. CDR3 sequence reads: CATAGTLAKNIQYF. The CDR3 coding sequence is TGTGCCACCGCCGGGACTCTAGCCAAAAACATTCAGTACTTC.